A selection of T cell receptor beta chains follows, all from one sample in a study of blood T cells in healthy people across ages. TCRdb redid the calling of the 5' RACE reads with MiXCR, one entry per CDR3 protein. Altogether roughly 500,000 distinct CDR3 sequences are present, approximately 27% being singletons, with the ten largest covering roughly 20%. Sequencing was done on a sample of blood. The receptors stem from a woman aged 70-85 years in good health. CDR3s include the opening cysteine and the closing phenylalanine or tryptophan. A D gene is named only where the DNA matches it firmly. Clone sizes are given selectively: once, few, many, or a class where the clone is expanded.

.,.,TRBV3-1,CASSQEPTWLTEAFF
.,.,TRBV21-1,CASERGDRVCYEQYF
TRBD1,few,TRBV10-3,CAISEPGQGAKGEKLFF
.,.,TRBV18,CASSPGQGEVQPQHF
.,.,TRBV20-1,CSARDLSRGAFYGYTF
TRBD2,.,TRBV4-3,CASSQDERRGENIQYF
.,.,TRBV4-2,CASSRGNGQETQYF
TRBD2,few,TRBV6-2/TRBV6-3,CASRGRQMRLAGPTDTQYF
TRBD1,.,TRBV7-9,CASRTGVTFNSPLHF
TRBD1,.,TRBV5-5,CASSSMTGGKAFF
.,.,TRBV2,CASRPGSRFYEQYF
TRBD1,few,TRBV7-9,CASSLEGTDNTEAFF
TRBD1,few,TRBV29-1,CSVNSLDRGLYEQYF
TRBD2,.,TRBV7-2,CASSSSPSGIYTDTQYF
.,.,TRBV6-4,CASRGGGRGEQFF
TRBD1,.,TRBV6-1,CASSQTGTATYNEQFF
TRBD2,few,TRBV4-3,CASSQVWGRGANTGELFF
.,few,TRBV6-2/TRBV6-3,CASSLVKLPYNEQFF
.,.,TRBV7-2,CASSFNWRSASTDTQYF
TRBD2,.,TRBV20-1,CSARILAGGMYNEQFF
.,.,TRBV5-5,CASSLRTIMGNTGELFF
.,.,TRBV13,CASSIRQQTNEKLFF
.,many,TRBV20-1,CSALDGGQSTDTQYF
TRBD2,.,TRBV12-3/TRBV12-4,CASSPRLAGYNNEQFF
.,.,TRBV21-1,CASSNLRQTNEKLFF
TRBD2,.,TRBV20-1,CSAGRLAGGMNEQFF
TRBD2,.,TRBV20-1,CSPASGGHNEQFF
.,.,TRBV12-3/TRBV12-4,CASSPRRATSTDTQYF
.,.,TRBV18,CASSPPQASHADTQYF
TRBD2,.,TRBV11-3,CASSLALGGGFADEQFF
TRBD2,.,TRBV7-8,CASSDLLAGGSSEQFF
.,.,TRBV29-1,CSVVGLPVREQFF